The 9 T cell receptor beta chains below come from one sample, sequenced in a study of T cell responses to AZD1222 COVID-19 vaccine. Measured with immunoSEQ multiplex PCR; TCRdb has only the in-frame clones, and not every one. Here the sample spans some 92,000 clones, roughly 88% being singletons. This sample comprised peripheral blood, obtained on day 0 of AZD1222 vaccination. These receptor sequences come from an adult in good health.

The chain recombines TRBV15 with TRBJ1-2, with D unresolved. The CDR3 has 13 amino acids. The germline CDR1 and CDR2 sequences are LNHNV and YYDKDF (reference sequence). Trimming stripped 0 bases from V and 6 bases from J, with 8 bases between. The CDR3 sequence is CATSREAGDGYTF. For the CDR3, the DNA is TGTGCCACCAGCAGAGAGGCCGGGGATGGCTACACCTTC.

The chain combines TRBV14 with TRBJ1-2; D not resolved. Germline V gene lookup returns CDR1 SGHDN and CDR2 FVKESK. The CDR3 is 16 residues long. Between the trimmed V and J ends, which lost 0 bases and 5 bases, there was a span of 16 bases. CDR3 region: CASSQESRAPIYGYTF. The CDR3 region has the DNA TGTGCCAGCAGCCAAGAGTCTAGGGCCCCCATTTATGGCTACACCTTC. Drawing the rest from reference TRBV14 and TRBJ1-2, the complete variable domain is EAGVTQFPSHSVIEKGQTVTLRCDPISGHDNLYWYRRVMGKEIKFLLHFVKESKQDESGMPNNRFLAERTGGTYSTLKVQPAELEDSGVYFCASSQESRAPIYGYTFGSGTRLTVV.

The gene calls are TRBV19 and TRBJ1-1; perhaps TRBD1 as D (5 bases). The germline CDR1 and CDR2 sequences are LNHDA and SQIVND (reference sequence). Trimming left V 9 bases short and J 10 bases short, with 21 bases between. This CDR3 is 13 amino acids long. The DNA of the CDR3 is TGTGCCAGCAGCGTGGAGGGCAGGGTAGTAGCTTTCTTT. Its protein product is CASSVEGRVVAFF.

The chain is built from TRBV12-5 and TRBJ2-3; D might be TRBD1 (6 bases). Germline V CDR1 and CDR2: LGHNT, FRNRAP. CDR3 length: 15 amino acids. Trimming shortened V by 2 bases and J by 5 bases, and 14 bases separated the two germline ends. This chain's CDR3 is CASGLSSGDVDTQYF. The CDR3 DNA sequence: TGTGCTAGTGGTTTGTCTTCAGGGGATGTAGATACGCAGTATTTT.

This clone showed up just once. The V and J genes are TRBV27 and TRBJ2-1; 7 bases map to TRBD1. V shed 5 bases, J shed 10 bases, and the junction held 11 bases outside the gene matches. The CDR3 is 14 amino acids. The germline gives CDR1 MNHEY, CDR2 SMNVEV (reference sequence). CDR3 sequence: CASSRQGLGGEQFF. CDR3 nucleotides: TGTGCCAGCAGTCGACAGGGATTGGGTGGGGAGCAGTTCTTC.

The table lists this clone with a count of one. The CDR3 nucleotides are TGTGCCAGCAGCCGTAAACACGAGAACACTGAAGCTTTCTTT. This gives the protein CASSRKHENTEAFF. The chain employs TRBV6-2 or TRBV6-3 and TRBJ1-1; D gene unclear. The CDR3 covers 14 residues. Deletions cut 6 bases from V and 1 base from J, with 12 bases between. Germline V gene sequence: CDR1 MNHEY, CDR2 SVGEGT.

This chain links TRBV28 with TRBJ1-2; 9 bases line up with TRBD1. The V segment lost 4 bases and the J segment 0 bases; nucleotides outside the gene matches: 6. The CDR3 sequence is 16 residues long. CDR1 and CDR2 (germline): MDHEN, SYDVKM. The CDR3 loop reads CASSSFGTGTNYGYTF. The CDR3 nucleotides read TGTGCCAGCAGTTCTTTTGGGACAGGGACTAACTATGGCTACACCTTC.

This sequence joins TRBV29-1 and TRBJ2-6, with 12 nucleotides matching TRBD1. V shed 0 bases and J 2 bases; nucleotides not matched to a gene: 8. This CDR3 comprises 19 residues. CDR1 is SQVTM, CDR2 ANQGSEA, per germline. CDR3 in amino acids: CSVEDALGQGAAGANVLTF. The CDR3 region has the DNA TGCAGCGTTGAAGATGCCCTGGGACAGGGGGCAGCTGGGGCCAACGTCCTGACTTTC.

The chain links TRBV4-2 to TRBJ2-7, with 10 nucleotides matching TRBD1. V lost 2 bases to trimming and J lost 5 bases; unmatched junction nucleotides: 3. Germline loops: CDR1 LGHNA, CDR2 YNFKEQ. This CDR3 has 14 residues. CDR3 sequence reads: CASSQRQGANEQYF. The CDR3 coding sequence is TGTGCCAGCAGCCAAAGACAGGGGGCTAACGAGCAGTACTTC.